These 23 T cell receptor beta chains were sequenced from one sample in a study of cytomegalovirus exposure and HLA in healthy donors. The data were produced by immunoSEQ multiplex PCR, yet TCRdb's version contains in-frame clones alone and is incomplete. This sample has approximately 76,000 clones, with nearly 95% found just once. Sequenced: PBMCs. The receptors originated from a woman aged 18-29 years in good health and CMV-seronegative.

The genes are TRBV14 and TRBJ2-7, with D possibly matching TRBD1 (5 bases). This CDR3 has 14 amino acids. Trimming took off 6 bases at V and 4 bases at J, with 16 bases between the two ends. The germline gives CDR1 SGHDN, CDR2 FVKESK. The chain's CDR3 is CASSPGSWAYEQYF. The CDR3 DNA follows: TGTGCCAGCAGTCCAGGGTCTTGGGCGTACGAGCAGTACTTC.

This clone appeared a single time. The chain links TRBV5-4 to TRBJ2-5; D is undetermined. Trimming stripped 2 bases from V and 5 bases from J, with 13 bases between. The CDR3 length is 14 residues. Germline V CDR1 and CDR2: SGHNT, YYREEE (reference sequence). The CDR3 coding sequence is TGTGCCAGCAGCTTCGGCGCGACTGGGGAGACCCAGTACTTC. Translation gives CASSFGATGETQYF.

The sample holds one count of this clone. J is TRBJ2-7 and V is TRBV19; D is perhaps TRBD2 (5 bases). This CDR3 spans 16 amino acids. The V end lost 3 bases, the J end lost 3 bases, and 18 bases lay between the germline ends. Germline V gives CDR1 LNHDA, CDR2 SQIVND (reference sequence). CDR3 residues: CASSMRVGFSFYEQYF. CDR3 nucleotides: TGTGCCAGTAGTATGAGGGTAGGGTTCTCATTCTACGAGCAGTACTTC. The full variable domain, completed using reference TRBV19 and TRBJ2-7, is DGGITQSPKYLFRKEGQNVTLSCEQNLNHDAMYWYRQDPGQGLRLIYYSQIVNDFQKGDIAEGYSVSREKKESFPLTVTSAQKNPTAFYLCASSMRVGFSFYEQYFGPGTRLTVT.

V gene TRBV7-2 combines with J gene TRBJ2-3; TRBD2 aligns across 8 bases. There are 15 residues in the CDR3. Germline trimming cut 7 bases from V and 2 bases from J; bases unmatched to any gene: 8. CDR1 is SGHTA, CDR2 FQGNSA, per germline. In DNA form, the CDR3 reads TGTGCCAGCAACTGGCGGCGGGGGGCCACAGATACGCAGTATTTT. Translated, it gives CASNWRRGATDTQYF.

This rearrangement joins TRBV30 to TRBJ1-2; D remains unclear. V gave up 7 bases and J gave up 0 bases, with 15 bases separating them. This CDR3 comprises 14 residues. Germline-derived CDR1 and CDR2 are GTSNPN and SVGIG (reference sequence). The CDR3, as DNA: TGTGCCTTCCACCCGACACCAGCTAACTATGGCTACACCTTC. This encodes CAFHPTPANYGYTF.

CDR3 region: CASSLWVASVYEQYF. The CDR3 nucleotides read TGTGCCAGCAGCTTGTGGGTGGCTAGCGTCTACGAGCAGTACTTC. V usage is TRBV5-6 and J usage is TRBJ2-7; the D gene is possibly TRBD2 (6 bases). The germline V gene has CDR1 SGHDT and CDR2 YYEEEE. V lost 1 base and J 3 bases, leaving 14 bases between the germline ends. The CDR3 is made up of 15 amino acids.

The rearrangement uses TRBV5-1 and TRBJ2-7, with 9 nucleotides matching TRBD1. V was pared by 8 bases and J by 3 bases, with 3 bases of the junction left unmatched. Germline CDR1 reads SGHRS; CDR2 reads YFSETQ. There are 12 residues in the CDR3. Written as DNA, the CDR3 is TGCGCCAGTACGACAGGGGGCTACGAGCAGTACTTC. This codes for CASTTGGYEQYF.

This clone was seen once. This rearrangement joins TRBV2 to TRBJ2-7; 13 positions match TRBD2. This CDR3 spans 14 amino acids. CDR1 SNHLY and CDR2 FYNNEI come from the germline V gene. Trimming took 6 bases from V and 3 from J; bases not matched to a gene: 2. CDR3 bases: TGTGCCAGCAGGGGACTAGCGGGATTCTACGAGCAGTACTTC. Translated, it gives CASRGLAGFYEQYF.

The J gene is TRBJ1-6, the V gene TRBV30; 7 nucleotides match TRBD1. CDR1 is GTSNPN and CDR2 is SVGIG in the germline V gene (reference sequence). V lost 2 bases and J lost 7; bases outside the gene matches: 5. The length of the CDR3 is 14 residues. The CDR3 coding sequence is TGTGCCTGGAGTCCCGGGACAGTGAATTCACCCCTCCACTTT. Its protein is CAWSPGTVNSPLHF.

V usage is TRBV6-5 and J usage is TRBJ2-5; 13 bases match TRBD2. V was pared by 4 bases and J by 2 bases, with 4 bases of the junction left unmatched. CDR1 and CDR2 (germline): MNHEY, SVGAGI. The CDR3 is made up of 16 amino acids. CDR3 sequence reads: CASSSLAGGKQETQYF. In DNA form, the CDR3 reads TGTGCCAGCAGTTCACTAGCGGGGGGGAAACAAGAGACCCAGTACTTC.

In this sample, this clone turned up once. This sequence joins TRBV4-3 and TRBJ1-2; tentatively, D is TRBD1 (5 bases). V lost 1 base to trimming and J lost 6 bases, with 12 bases between them. Germline V lookup: CDR1 LGHNA, CDR2 YSLEER. This CDR3 comprises 14 residues. The CDR3 DNA is TGCGCCAGCAGCCAAGGCGCGGGGGTGGATGGCTACACCTTC. Translated: CASSQGAGVDGYTF.

This sequence joins TRBV7-9 and TRBJ2-7; D may be TRBD1 (6 bases). The V gene lost 5 bases and the J gene lost 4 bases, with 21 bases spanning the gap. Germline CDR1 is SEHNR and CDR2 is FQNEAQ (reference sequence). This CDR3 contains 16 residues. For the CDR3, the DNA is TGTGCCAGCAGCCCCCCGGGCAGGGGAGCATTGTACGAGCAGTACTTC. It codes for CASSPPGRGALYEQYF.

The chain couples TRBV6-1 to TRBJ2-7, with TRBD1 as a possible D gene (6 bases). The V and J ends lost 1 base and 6 bases respectively, with 13 bases between them. The germline CDR1 and CDR2 sequences are MNHNS and SASEGT. The CDR3 is made up of 14 amino acids. The CDR3 DNA reads TGTGCCAGCAGTGAAGGGGCAGGGGCAAGCGAGCAGTACTTC. This gives the protein CASSEGAGASEQYF.

This chain connects TRBV5-1 to TRBJ1-1; weak D call: TRBD1 (5 bases). This CDR3 comprises 15 residues. V was clipped by 2 bases and J by 4 bases, with 15 bases between them. The germline V gene has CDR1 SGHRS and CDR2 YFSETQ. This chain's CDR3 is CASSLLGQESTEAFF. The CDR3 DNA reads as TGCGCCAGCAGCTTATTGGGGCAGGAAAGCACTGAAGCTTTCTTT. Variable domain in full (rest from reference TRBV5-1 and TRBJ1-1): KAGVTQTPRYLIKTRGQQVTLSCSPISGHRSVSWYQQTPGQGLQFLFEYFSETQRNKGNFPGRFSGRQFSNSRSEMNVSTLELGDSALYLCASSLLGQESTEAFFGQGTRLTVV.

The chain joins TRBV10-1 to TRBJ2-7, with TRBD1 identical over 8 bases. The CDR3 has 17 amino acids. CDR1 is WNHNN, CDR2 SYGVQD, per germline (reference sequence). The ends lost 2 bases at V and 2 bases at J; junction bases unmatched: 11. The CDR3 DNA sequence: TGCGCCAGCAGTGAGAGAAAACCGGGACAGGCTCCCTACGAGCAGTACTTC. This gives the protein CASSERKPGQAPYEQYF.

The chain combines TRBV28 with TRBJ2-1, with D hard to call. CDR1 MDHEN and CDR2 SYDVKM come from the germline V gene. The V and J ends lost 5 bases and 7 bases respectively, with 6 bases between them. CDR3 size: 11 residues. The CDR3 protein is CASSPRNEQFF. The CDR3 DNA is TGTGCCAGCAGTCCTAGGAATGAGCAGTTCTTC.

This rearrangement joins TRBV5-1 to TRBJ2-1, with D maybe TRBD1 (6 bases). CDR1 and CDR2 from the germline V gene are SGHRS and YFSETQ. CDR3 length equals 13 residues. The V end lost 2 bases, the J end lost 10 bases, and 13 bases lay between the germline ends. CDR3 amino acids: CASSLSIGTEQFF. The CDR3, as DNA: TGCGCCAGCAGCTTAAGCATTGGGACAGAGCAGTTCTTC.

CDR3 DNA: TGTGCCAGCAGCCGGGACACGTCCTACGAGCAGTACTTC. Translated, it gives CASSRDTSYEQYF. This sequence joins TRBV27 and TRBJ2-7, with TRBD1 as a possible D gene (6 bases). The germline gives CDR1 MNHEY, CDR2 SMNVEV (reference sequence). V lost 6 bases, J lost 1 base, and 10 bases lay in between. CDR3 length: 13 residues.

The J gene is TRBJ1-2, the V gene TRBV27, with 9 bases identical to TRBD1. Per the germline V gene, CDR1 is MNHEY and CDR2 is SMNVEV (reference sequence). This CDR3 contains 16 residues. With 6 bases clipped from V and 1 base from J, the junction kept 9 bases outside the gene matches. CDR3 DNA sequence: TGTGCCAGCAGCCGGGACAGGGTACCTTTTAACTATGGCTACACCTTC. Encoded protein: CASSRDRVPFNYGYTF.

The rearrangement uses TRBV19 and TRBJ1-5; 8 positions match TRBD1. The length of the CDR3 is 16 residues. Germline V gene lookup returns CDR1 LNHDA and CDR2 SQIVND (reference sequence). The V and J ends lost 3 bases and 3 bases, in that order; junction bases with no gene match: 7. The CDR3 sequence: CASSIGADRDNQPQHF. Written as DNA, the CDR3 is TGTGCCAGTAGTATCGGAGCGGACAGGGACAATCAGCCCCAGCATTTT. Looking up the rest from reference TRBV19 and TRBJ1-5 gives the full variable domain: DGGITQSPKYLFRKEGQNVTLSCEQNLNHDAMYWYRQDPGQGLRLIYYSQIVNDFQKGDIAEGYSVSREKKESFPLTVTSAQKNPTAFYLCASSIGADRDNQPQHFGDGTRLSIL.

This clone showed up just once. This chain links TRBV27 with TRBJ2-6; TRBD1 matches at 7 bases. Germline V CDR1 and CDR2: MNHEY, SMNVEV (reference sequence). The CDR3 loop spans 17 amino acids. J lost 1 base, V lost 1 base, and 4 bases had no gene match. CDR3 DNA sequence: TGTGCCAGCAGTTTATGGGGACAGCTTTCTGGGGCCAACGTCCTGACTTTC. Its protein product is CASSLWGQLSGANVLTF. The full variable domain, completed using reference TRBV27 and TRBJ2-6, is EAQVTQNPRYLITVTGKKLTVTCSQNMNHEYMSWYRQDPGLGLRQIYYSMNVEVTDKGDVPEGYKVSRKEKRNFPLILESPSPNQTSLYFCASSLWGQLSGANVLTFGAGSRLTVL.

The chain employs TRBV5-1 and TRBJ2-2; the D gene is possibly TRBD2 (7 bases). The V gene's germline CDR1 is SGHRS and CDR2 YFSETQ. The V gene lost 4 bases and the J gene lost 0 bases, with 10 bases spanning the gap. This CDR3 comprises 15 residues. In nucleotides, the CDR3 is TGCGCCAGCAGCGGGGGGGCAGCGAACACCGGGGAGCTGTTTTTT. Protein sequence: CASSGGAANTGELFF.

The V and J genes are TRBV18 and TRBJ1-1; 7 bases map to TRBD1. The CDR3 sequence is 15 residues long. Unmatched junction bases numbered 11, after V lost 6 bases and J lost 4 bases. Germline CDR1 is KGHSH and CDR2 is LQKENI. The CDR3 region has the DNA TGTGCCAGCTCCTCGCCCCCGACAGGGAGCACTGAAGCTTTCTTT. This gives the protein CASSSPPTGSTEAFF.